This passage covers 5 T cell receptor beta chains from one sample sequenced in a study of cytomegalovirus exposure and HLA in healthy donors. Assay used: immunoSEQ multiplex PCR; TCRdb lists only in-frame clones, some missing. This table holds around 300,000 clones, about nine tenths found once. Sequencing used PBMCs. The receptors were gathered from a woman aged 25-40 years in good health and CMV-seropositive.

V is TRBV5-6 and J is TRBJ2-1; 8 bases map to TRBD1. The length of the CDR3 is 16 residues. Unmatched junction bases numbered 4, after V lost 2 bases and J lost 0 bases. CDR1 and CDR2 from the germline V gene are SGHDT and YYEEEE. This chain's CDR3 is CASSFRQGSSYNEQFF. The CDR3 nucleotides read TGTGCCAGCAGCTTTCGACAGGGGTCCTCCTACAATGAGCAGTTCTTC.

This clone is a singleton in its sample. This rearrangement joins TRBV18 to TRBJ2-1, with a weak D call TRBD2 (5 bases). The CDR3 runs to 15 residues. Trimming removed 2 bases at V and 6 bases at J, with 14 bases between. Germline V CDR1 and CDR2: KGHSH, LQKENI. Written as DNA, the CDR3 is TGTGCCAGCTCACCAAAGAGGGCCACACTCAATGAGCAGTTCTTC. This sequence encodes CASSPKRATLNEQFF.

This chain's CDR3 is CASSLGQGYSPLHF. In DNA, the CDR3 is TGTGCCAGCAGCTTGGGACAGGGGTATTCACCCCTCCACTTT. The V and J genes are TRBV11-2 and TRBJ1-6; 10 bases are shared with TRBD1. V shed 3 bases, J shed 8 bases, and the junction held 1 base outside the gene matches. CDR1 and CDR2 (germline): SGHAT, FQNNGV. The CDR3 covers 14 residues.

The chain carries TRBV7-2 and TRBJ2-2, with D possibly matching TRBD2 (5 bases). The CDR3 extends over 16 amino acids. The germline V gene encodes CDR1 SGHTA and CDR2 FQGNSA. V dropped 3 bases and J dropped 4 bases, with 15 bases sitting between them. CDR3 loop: CASSFVASPSTGELFF. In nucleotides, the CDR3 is TGTGCCAGCAGCTTCGTCGCTAGCCCGAGCACCGGGGAGCTGTTTTTT.

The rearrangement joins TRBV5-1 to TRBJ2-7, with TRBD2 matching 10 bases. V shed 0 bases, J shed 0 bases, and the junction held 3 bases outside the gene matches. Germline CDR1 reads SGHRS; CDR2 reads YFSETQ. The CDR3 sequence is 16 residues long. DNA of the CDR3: TGCGCCAGCAGCTTGGAACTAGCGGGAAGCTCCTACGAGCAGTACTTC. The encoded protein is CASSLELAGSSYEQYF.